Below, 32 T cell receptor beta chains from the same sample are listed, as sequenced in a study of cytotoxic CD8 clonotypes in ibrutinib-treated CLL. Assay: immunoSEQ multiplex PCR; the TCRdb copy retains only in-frame clones and omits some. This sample has about 7,600 clones, with approximately 79% found just once. Sequenced material: PBMCs, taken before ibrutinib treatment. Receptors were obtained from a human donor with chronic lymphocytic leukemia.

This clone has just a few counts. The chain combines TRBV19 with TRBJ1-6; D gene unclear. Germline values: CDR1 LNHDA, CDR2 SQIVND (reference sequence). This CDR3 contains 16 residues. Trimming removed 7 bases at V and 2 bases at J, with 15 bases between. The CDR3 sequence: CASTNEGETYNSPLHF. The CDR3 coding sequence is TGTGCCAGTACCAATGAGGGAGAAACCTATAATTCACCCCTCCACTTT.

The J gene is TRBJ1-5, the V gene TRBV7-2, with a weak D call TRBD1 (5 bases). With 5 bases removed from V and 1 base from J, the gap between germline ends came to 6 bases. Germline loops: CDR1 SGHTA, CDR2 FQGNSA. CDR3 length: 13 residues. The CDR3 nucleotides are TGTGCCAGCAGCCGACAGAGCAATCAGCCCCAGCATTTT. Translation gives CASSRQSNQPQHF.

This clone was detected only once. The chain is built from TRBV28 and TRBJ1-2; 7 bases map to TRBD1. Germline CDR1 reads MDHEN; CDR2 reads SYDVKM. With 4 bases clipped from V and 4 bases from J, the junction kept 6 bases outside the gene matches. The CDR3 has 14 amino acids. CDR3 residues: CASSYTGESYGYTF. CDR3 in DNA: TGTGCCAGCAGTTATACAGGGGAATCCTATGGCTACACCTTC.

By frequency in the sample, this clone is medium-sized. The gene calls are TRBV5-8 and TRBJ1-2, with D unresolved. Germline CDR1 is SGHTS and CDR2 is YDEGEE. The V end was cut by 9 bases, the J end by 2 bases, with 20 bases between. The CDR3 is 15 amino acids. CDR3 in amino acids: CATQRPMGLNYGYTF. The CDR3 DNA reads as TGTGCCACGCAGAGACCCATGGGATTAAACTATGGCTACACCTTC.

The chain recombines TRBV27 with TRBJ1-4; D is undetermined. This CDR3 is 15 amino acids long. The V end was cut by 2 bases, the J end by 5 bases, with 12 bases between. Per the germline V gene, CDR1 is MNHEY and CDR2 is SMNVEV (reference sequence). The CDR3 spells CASSLIGLTNEKLFF. CDR3 sequence (DNA): TGTGCCAGCAGTTTAATAGGTCTAACCAATGAAAAACTGTTTTTT.

This clone was recorded once. The chain is built from TRBV28 and TRBJ1-2; TRBD1 agrees at 7 bases. Trimming removed 3 bases from V and 4 bases from J; junction bases left unmatched: 5. The CDR3 extends over 14 amino acids. CDR1 and CDR2 (germline): MDHEN, SYDVKM. CDR3: CASSLPTGAYGYTF. For the CDR3, the DNA is TGTGCCAGCAGTTTGCCTACAGGGGCCTATGGCTACACCTTC.

V usage is TRBV2 and J usage is TRBJ2-7, with 11 positions matching TRBD1. This CDR3 has 13 residues. Unmatched junction bases numbered 6, after V lost 10 bases and J lost 4 bases. Germline CDR1 reads SNHLY; CDR2 reads FYNNEI. The CDR3 bases are TGTGCCACCGCGGACAGGGGGCTTTACGAGCAGTACTTC. Its protein is CATADRGLYEQYF.

The CDR3 protein is CASSPTGGRPYEQYF. CDR3 nucleotide sequence: TGTGCCAGCAGCCCGACAGGGGGCAGACCCTACGAGCAGTACTTC. The rearrangement uses TRBV28 and TRBJ2-7; 10 bases are a match to TRBD1. The germline gives CDR1 MDHEN, CDR2 SYDVKM. Losses at the gene ends were 6 bases for V and 2 bases for J; bases not matched to a gene: 7. The CDR3 has 15 amino acids.

This chain joins TRBV7-3 and TRBJ2-2; D unclear. This CDR3 has 12 residues. V was pared by 5 bases and J by 7 bases, with 8 bases between. Germline V lookup: CDR1 SGHTA, CDR2 FQGTGA. DNA for the CDR3: TGTGCCAGCAGCCGGAACGGCGGGGAGCTGTTTTTT. As protein: CASSRNGGELFF.

V gene TRBV28 combines with J gene TRBJ2-7; D is perhaps TRBD1 (6 bases). Trimming shortened V by 10 bases and J by 3 bases, and 19 bases separated the two germline ends. Germline CDR1 and CDR2: MDHEN and SYDVKM. The CDR3 runs 14 residues. Here the CDR3 reads CATESGVPVYEQYF. CDR3 in DNA: TGTGCCACTGAGTCAGGGGTACCCGTCTACGAGCAGTACTTC.

The table lists this clone with a count of one. The rearrangement joins TRBV7-2 to TRBJ1-2; no definite D call. Germline V gene lookup returns CDR1 SGHTA and CDR2 FQGNSA. The CDR3 extends over 12 amino acids. Trimming shortened V by 4 bases and J by 4 bases, and 7 bases separated the two germline ends. The CDR3, as DNA: TGTGCCAGCAGCTCCTCATCCTATGGCTACACCTTC. Its protein is CASSSSSYGYTF.

V and J are TRBV11-3 and TRBJ2-7; 8 nucleotides line up with TRBD1. The CDR3 loop spans 16 amino acids. The junction had 17 bases not matched to a gene; V was cut back by 10 bases and J by 3 bases. Germline assignment: CDR1 SGHNT and CDR2 YENEEA. DNA for the CDR3: TGTGCCATCCCTCAGGGGGCCCCCTCTTCGGACTACGAGCAGTACTTC. Translating gives CAIPQGAPSSDYEQYF. Complete variable domain (other parts from reference TRBV11-3 and TRBJ2-7): EAGVVQSPRYKIIEKKQPVAFWCNPISGHNTLYWYLQNLGQGPELLIRYENEEAVDDSQLPKDRFSAERLKGVDSTLKIQPAELGDSAVYLCAIPQGAPSSDYEQYFGPGTRLTVT.

The chain is built from TRBV4-3 and TRBJ1-2; no definite D call. The CDR3 contains 11 residues. V lost 1 base and J lost 10, with 7 bases in between. Germline CDR1 LGHNA, CDR2 YSLEER. CDR3 in amino acids: CASSQGPFYTF. The CDR3 DNA follows: TGCGCCAGCAGCCAAGGTCCGTTCTACACCTTC.

V and J are TRBV7-9 and TRBJ2-5; TRBD2 might be the D (6 bases). Germline assignment: CDR1 SEHNR and CDR2 FQNEAQ (reference sequence). The V gene lost 3 bases and the J gene lost 5 bases, with 19 bases spanning the gap. This CDR3 is built from 16 residues. CDR3 DNA: TGTGCCAGCAGCTTGGGGGGAAGACAGTTCATGGAGACCCAGTACTTC. This codes for CASSLGGRQFMETQYF. The full variable domain, with the rest looked up from reference TRBV7-9 and TRBJ2-5, is DTGVSQNPRHKITKRGQNVTFRCDPISEHNRLYWYRQTLGQGPEFLTYFQNEAQLEKSRLLSDRFSAERPKGSFSTLEIQRTEQGDSAMYLCASSLGGRQFMETQYFGPGTRLLVL.

The chain combines TRBV13 with TRBJ2-5, with D possibly matching TRBD1 (6 bases). This CDR3 region has 15 residues. CDR1 is PRHDT and CDR2 is FYEKMQ in the germline V gene (reference sequence). V was pared by 0 bases and J by 5 bases, with 13 bases between. The CDR3 DNA follows: TGTGCCAGCAGCTTAGGGGCAGGGGCCGGGGAGACCCAGTACTTC. Encoded protein: CASSLGAGAGETQYF.

A few counts support this clone. This chain links TRBV2 with TRBJ1-5; D is possibly TRBD1 (6 bases). The CDR3 consists of 13 residues. V gave up 7 bases and J gave up 2 bases, with 9 bases separating them. Germline V gene lookup returns CDR1 SNHLY and CDR2 FYNNEI. DNA for the CDR3: TGTGCCAGCACTCCAGGGGGCAATCAGCCCCAGCATTTT. As protein: CASTPGGNQPQHF.

CDR3 residues: CASRSGTGTYEQYF. In DNA form, the CDR3 reads TGTGCCAGCAGGTCCGGGACAGGGACCTACGAGCAGTACTTC. This chain uses TRBV6-9 with TRBJ2-7; 9 positions agree with TRBD1. This CDR3 is 14 amino acids long. The germline V gene has CDR1 MNHGY and CDR2 SVAAGI. Trimming cost V 6 bases and J 2 bases; bases outside gene matches: 5.

This chain links TRBV7-9 with TRBJ2-1; 10 nucleotides line up with TRBD1. With V trimmed by 3 bases and J by 10 bases, 3 bases remained unmatched. This CDR3 region has 13 residues. The germline V gene encodes CDR1 SEHNR and CDR2 FQNEAQ (reference sequence). CDR3 DNA sequence: TGTGCCAGCAGCTTGGACAGGGGGAAAGAGCAGTTCTTC. This codes for CASSLDRGKEQFF.

This clone was observed a few times. The gene calls are TRBV7-2 and TRBJ1-1, with a possible D match to TRBD1 (5 bases). CDR1 and CDR2 from the germline V gene are SGHTA and FQGNSA. The V and J ends lost 3 bases and 2 bases respectively, with 13 bases between them. The CDR3 spans 15 residues. The CDR3 DNA is TGTGCCAGCAGCTTTTCAAAACAGGAAAACACTGAAGCTTTCTTT. Translating it yields CASSFSKQENTEAFF.

This chain joins TRBV7-2 and TRBJ2-3, with D possibly being TRBD2 (7 bases). Deletions cut 1 base from V and 1 base from J, with 18 bases between. The CDR3 has 18 amino acids. The V gene's germline CDR1 is SGHTA and CDR2 FQGNSA. DNA of the CDR3: TGTGCCAGCAGCTTAGGCGGGAGAAGGGGGGTAGGCACAGATACGCAGTATTTT. This translates into CASSLGGRRGVGTDTQYF.

The chain carries TRBV6-5 and TRBJ1-6, with 7 positions matching TRBD1. V lost 0 bases to trimming and J lost 5 bases; unmatched junction nucleotides: 4. The CDR3 loop spans 16 amino acids. CDR1 is MNHEY, CDR2 SVGAGI, per germline. CDR3 sequence reads: CASSYSSRGNNSPLHF. CDR3 DNA: TGTGCCAGCAGTTACTCAAGCAGGGGGAATAATTCACCCCTCCACTTT.

This clone was seen once. The V call is TRBV6-6, the J call TRBJ2-1; 9 bases align to TRBD1. The length of the CDR3 is 15 residues. The ends lost 6 bases at V and 2 bases at J; junction bases unmatched: 5. Germline V CDR1 and CDR2: MNHNY, SVGAGI (reference sequence). DNA for the CDR3: TGTGCCAGCAGGCCCCGGGACAGGGCCTACAATGAGCAGTTCTTC. Protein: CASRPRDRAYNEQFF.

This clone occurred a few times. The V gene is TRBV5-5, the J gene TRBJ1-1, with D maybe TRBD1 (5 bases). V was pared by 1 base and J by 2 bases, with 18 bases between. This CDR3 region has 17 residues. The germline V gene has CDR1 SGHKS and CDR2 YYEKEE (reference sequence). CDR3 coding DNA: TGTGCCAGCAGCTTGATTGGAGTCGGGGGGATTAACACTGAAGCTTTCTTT. Protein product: CASSLIGVGGINTEAFF.

This clone was recorded only once. The chain combines TRBV7-9 with TRBJ1-2; possible D gene TRBD1, 6 bases. The CDR3 length is 16 residues. V was shortened by 2 bases and J by 5 bases, with 18 bases between the two germline ends. Germline V lookup: CDR1 SEHNR, CDR2 FQNEAQ (reference sequence). The CDR3 protein is CASSLRLGGSEYGYTF. The CDR3 DNA follows: TGTGCCAGCAGCTTAAGGCTCGGGGGCTCGGAGTATGGCTACACCTTC.

In this sample, this clone turned up a few times. This chain joins TRBV5-6 and TRBJ1-2; 7 bases align to TRBD1. Germline V lookup: CDR1 SGHDT, CDR2 YYEEEE. The V and J ends lost 0 bases and 3 bases, in that order; junction bases with no gene match: 14. The CDR3 is 18 amino acids. This chain's CDR3 is CASSLAFQTGRNYYGYTF. CDR3 coding DNA: TGTGCCAGCAGCTTGGCTTTTCAGACAGGGAGAAATTACTATGGCTACACCTTC.

The chain couples TRBV19 to TRBJ1-3; no firm D call. Trimming took off 2 bases at V and 9 bases at J, with 5 bases between the two ends. This CDR3 has 11 residues. The germline gives CDR1 LNHDA, CDR2 SQIVND (reference sequence). The CDR3 nucleotides read TGTGCCAGTAGTATAATGAGCACCATATATTTT. It is translated as CASSIMSTIYF.

This clone was observed a few times. The chain employs TRBV10-3 and TRBJ2-7; 8 bases are a match to TRBD1. With 5 bases clipped from V and 5 bases from J, the junction kept 2 bases outside the gene matches. The CDR3 spans 12 residues. Per the germline V gene, CDR1 is ENHRY and CDR2 is SYGVKD. The CDR3 is CAISQGANEQYF. In nucleotides, the CDR3 is TGTGCCATCAGTCAGGGGGCCAACGAGCAGTACTTC.

The gene calls are TRBV10-3 and TRBJ1-1; 7 nucleotides agree with TRBD1. Germline CDR1 and CDR2: ENHRY and SYGVKD. The junction had 15 bases not matched to a gene; V was cut back by 4 bases and J by 4 bases. This CDR3 has 17 amino acids. The CDR3 region is CAISALTGNRSSTEAFF. DNA of the CDR3: TGTGCCATCAGTGCCTTGACAGGGAATAGGAGTAGCACTGAAGCTTTCTTT.

This chain uses TRBV2 with TRBJ2-7; TRBD1 is a possible D gene (6 bases). Germline V CDR1 and CDR2: SNHLY, FYNNEI. V was clipped by 4 bases and J by 2 bases, with 12 bases between them. The CDR3 extends over 14 amino acids. The CDR3 sequence: CASSAMGAAYEQYF. CDR3 DNA: TGTGCCAGCAGTGCTATGGGGGCTGCCTACGAGCAGTACTTC.

The chain couples TRBV25-1 to TRBJ2-1; TRBD1 agrees at 8 bases. The germline V gene encodes CDR1 MGHDK and CDR2 SYGVNS. With V trimmed by 7 bases and J by 6 bases, 5 bases remained unmatched. CDR3 length: 13 amino acids. CDR3 in amino acids: CASTQTGANEQFF. The CDR3, as DNA: TGTGCCAGCACCCAGACAGGGGCCAATGAGCAGTTCTTC.

In nucleotides, the CDR3 is TGTGCCAGCAGGTTCCGGGGCACAGATACGCAGTATTTT. It is translated as CASRFRGTDTQYF. The rearrangement uses TRBV28 and TRBJ2-3, with D uncertain. CDR1 is MDHEN and CDR2 is SYDVKM in the germline V gene. CDR3 size: 13 residues. Trimming cost V 6 bases and J 1 base, with 8 bases left between them.

This chain uses TRBV9 with TRBJ2-1; TRBD2 aligns across 10 bases. The CDR3 is 18 amino acids. Germline CDR1 reads SGDLS; CDR2 reads YYNGEE. The V and J ends lost 0 bases and 4 bases, in that order; junction bases with no gene match: 10. CDR3 DNA: TGTGCCAGCAGCGTAGCCGATGGACTAGCGGCAAGTTACAATGAGCAGTTCTTC. This sequence encodes CASSVADGLAASYNEQFF.